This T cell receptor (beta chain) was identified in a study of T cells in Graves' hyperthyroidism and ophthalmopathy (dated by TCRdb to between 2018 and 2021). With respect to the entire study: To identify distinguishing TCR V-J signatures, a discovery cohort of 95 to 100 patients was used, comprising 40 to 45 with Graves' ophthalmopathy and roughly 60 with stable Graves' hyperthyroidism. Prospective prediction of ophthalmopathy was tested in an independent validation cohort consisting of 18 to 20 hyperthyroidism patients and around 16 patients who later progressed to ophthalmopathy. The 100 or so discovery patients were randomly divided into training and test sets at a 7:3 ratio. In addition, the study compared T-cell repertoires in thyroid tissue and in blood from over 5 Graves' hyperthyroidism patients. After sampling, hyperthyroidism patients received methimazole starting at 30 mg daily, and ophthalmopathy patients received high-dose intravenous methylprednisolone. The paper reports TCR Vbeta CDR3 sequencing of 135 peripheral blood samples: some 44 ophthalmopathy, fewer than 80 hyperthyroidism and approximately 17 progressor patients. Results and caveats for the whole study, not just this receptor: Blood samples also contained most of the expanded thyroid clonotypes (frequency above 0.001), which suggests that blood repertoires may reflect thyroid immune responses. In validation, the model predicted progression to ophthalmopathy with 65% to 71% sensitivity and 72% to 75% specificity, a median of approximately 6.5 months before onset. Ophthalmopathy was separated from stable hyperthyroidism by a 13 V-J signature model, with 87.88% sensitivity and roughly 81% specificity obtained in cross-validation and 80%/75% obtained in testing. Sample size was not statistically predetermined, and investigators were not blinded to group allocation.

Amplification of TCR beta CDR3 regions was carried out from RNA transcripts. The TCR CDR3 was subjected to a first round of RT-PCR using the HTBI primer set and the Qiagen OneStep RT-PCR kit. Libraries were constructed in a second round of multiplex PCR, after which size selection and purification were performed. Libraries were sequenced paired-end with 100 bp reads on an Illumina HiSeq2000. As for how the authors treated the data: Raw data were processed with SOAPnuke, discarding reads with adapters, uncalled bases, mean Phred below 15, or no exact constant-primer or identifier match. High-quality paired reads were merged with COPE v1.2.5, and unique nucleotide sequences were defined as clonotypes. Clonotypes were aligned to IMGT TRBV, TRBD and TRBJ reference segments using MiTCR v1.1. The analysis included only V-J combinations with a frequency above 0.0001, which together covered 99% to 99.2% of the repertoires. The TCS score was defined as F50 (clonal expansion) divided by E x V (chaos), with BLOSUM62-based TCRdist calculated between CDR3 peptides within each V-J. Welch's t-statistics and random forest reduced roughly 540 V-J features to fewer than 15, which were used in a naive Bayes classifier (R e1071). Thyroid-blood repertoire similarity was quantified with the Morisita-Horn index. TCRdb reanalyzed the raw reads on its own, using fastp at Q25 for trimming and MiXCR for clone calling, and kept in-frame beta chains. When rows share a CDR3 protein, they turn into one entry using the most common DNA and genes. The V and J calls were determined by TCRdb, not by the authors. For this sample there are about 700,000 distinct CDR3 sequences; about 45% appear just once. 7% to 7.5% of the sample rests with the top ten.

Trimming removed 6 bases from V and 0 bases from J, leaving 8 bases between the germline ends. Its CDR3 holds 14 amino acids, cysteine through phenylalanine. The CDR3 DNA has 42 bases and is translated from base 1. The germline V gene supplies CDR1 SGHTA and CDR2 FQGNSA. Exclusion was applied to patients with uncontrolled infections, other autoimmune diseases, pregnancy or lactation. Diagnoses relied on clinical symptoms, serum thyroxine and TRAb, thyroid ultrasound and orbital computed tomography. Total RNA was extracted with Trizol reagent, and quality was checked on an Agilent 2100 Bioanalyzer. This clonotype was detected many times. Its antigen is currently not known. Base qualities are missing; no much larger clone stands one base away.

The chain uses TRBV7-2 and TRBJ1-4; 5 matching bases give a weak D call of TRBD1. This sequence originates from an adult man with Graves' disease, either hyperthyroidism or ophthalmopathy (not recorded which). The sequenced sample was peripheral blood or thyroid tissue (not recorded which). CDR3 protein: CASRRGSTNEKLFF. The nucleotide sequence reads TGTGCCAGCAGGCGGGGGTCAACTAATGAAAAACTGTTTTTT.